The clone carrying this TCR beta chain was observed a few times. Its antigen is not identified. It was template switching that added a universal primer site, and there were unique molecular identifiers on the cDNA. TCRdb re-analysed the 5' RACE reads in MiXCR, keeping a single row per CDR3 protein. Seen here are 1.5 million to 2 million distinct CDR3 sequences, 32% observed once, and the top ten hold about 0.27%. The data derive from a study of identical twins. CDR1 is DFQATT, CDR2 SNEGSKA, per germline (reference sequence). The CDR3 has 15 amino acids. Trimming at V came to 7 bases and at J to 7 bases, leaving 13 bases not matched to a gene. The study, taken as a whole, reports: Without tracking the same donors, conclusions rested on cross-sectional statistical analysis. Alpha sequences out of frame and shared by twins had excess low generation probability.

The sequencing sample was made of cord blood. This chain links TRBV20-1 with TRBJ1-6; 7 bases are a match to TRBD1. This TCR derives from a newborn girl in good health. CDR3 bases: TGCAGTGGGAGCGAGGGGGCGCCTATGAATTCACCCCTCCACTTT. This encodes CSGSEGAPMNSPLHF.